This TCR beta chain is from a study of blood T cell repertoires in COVID-19. About the study: Nucleic acid was either cDNA or gDNA, and it came from T cells, B-cell-depleted T cells, or PBMCs.

Repertoires were generated with immunoSEQ multiplex PCR, while TCRdb's copy carries only in-frame clones and drops some. Among roughly 200,000 clones, around 88% were seen once, and the ten largest hold approximately 4.8%. V shed 5 bases, J shed 3 bases, and the junction held 10 bases outside the gene matches. This CDR3 spans 15 amino acids. Germline CDR1 and CDR2: MNHEY and SMNVEV (reference sequence). Sequencing was performed on PBMCs or T cells enriched from blood (not recorded which). The rearrangement links TRBV27 to TRBJ2-7; 7 positions match TRBD1. This receptor was identified in a woman younger than 45 who had been exposed to COVID-19. CDR3 loop: CASSPILRGYYEQYF. DNA of the CDR3: TGTGCCAGCAGTCCGATTCTCAGGGGGTACTACGAGCAGTACTTC.